A selection of T cell receptor beta chains follows, all from one sample in a study of shared clonotypes between healthy human individuals. This table comes from immunoSEQ multiplex PCR, and its TCRdb copy is limited to in-frame clones, with some not included. The sample holds about 480,000 clones, 75% to 85% seen once. The sequenced material came from PBMCs. These receptors originate from a woman aged 40 to 55 in good health. Some clones in this sample may be carry-over from other donors' samples. CDR3s include the opening cysteine and the closing phenylalanine or tryptophan. A D gene is named only where the DNA matches it firmly. Rows may omit the clone size; those that give it use once, few, many or a size class.

v_gene: TRBV9
abundance: .
j_gene: TRBJ1-2
d_gene: TRBD1
CDR3nt: TGTGCCAGCAGCCCAGGGACAGGGGAGGGTGGCTACACCTTC
CDR3aa: CASSPGTGEGGYTF

v_gene: TRBV7-8
abundance: .
j_gene: TRBJ2-5
d_gene: TRBD1
CDR3nt: TGTGCCAGCAGCCTCCGGACAGGGGGAGAGACCCAGTACTTC
CDR3aa: CASSLRTGGETQYF

v_gene: TRBV7-2
abundance: .
j_gene: TRBJ1-2
d_gene: .
CDR3nt: TGTGCCAGCAGCTTAGTTCCGGGGGCGAGTTCTGGCTACACCTTC
CDR3aa: CASSLVPGASSGYTF

v_gene: TRBV7-6
abundance: few
j_gene: TRBJ2-5
d_gene: .
CDR3nt: TGTGCCAGCAGCTTACGACTAGTGAAAGAGACCCAGTACTTC
CDR3aa: CASSLRLVKETQYF

v_gene: TRBV28
abundance: .
j_gene: TRBJ2-7
d_gene: TRBD2
CDR3nt: TGTGCCAGCAGCAAGTTGACTAGCGGGCCCGAACTAACCTCCTACGAGCAGTACTTC
CDR3aa: CASSKLTSGPELTSYEQYF

v_gene: TRBV25-1
abundance: .
j_gene: TRBJ2-2
d_gene: .
CDR3nt: TGTGCCAGCAGTGAATACTTGGGTCAGGGACCGAACACCGGGGAGCTGTTTTTT
CDR3aa: CASSEYLGQGPNTGELFF

v_gene: TRBV2
abundance: .
j_gene: TRBJ1-5
d_gene: .
CDR3nt: TGTGCCAGCAGTGACGAGGGTAATCAGCCCCAGCATTTT
CDR3aa: CASSDEGNQPQHF

v_gene: TRBV7-6
abundance: once
j_gene: TRBJ2-1
d_gene: TRBD2
CDR3nt: TGTGCCAGCAGCTCCCGGACTAGCGGAATCTCCTACAATGAGCAGTTCTTC
CDR3aa: CASSSRTSGISYNEQFF

v_gene: TRBV19
abundance: .
j_gene: TRBJ1-1
d_gene: TRBD1
CDR3nt: TGTGCCAGTAGTATAGCCCGGGACAGTAACACTGAAGCTTTCTTT
CDR3aa: CASSIARDSNTEAFF

v_gene: TRBV2
abundance: .
j_gene: TRBJ2-2
d_gene: .
CDR3nt: TGTGCCAGCAGTGAATGGGGCACCGGGGAGCTGTTTTTT
CDR3aa: CASSEWGTGELFF

v_gene: TRBV19
abundance: .
j_gene: TRBJ1-1
d_gene: .
CDR3nt: TGTGCCAGTTCTCTGGAGGGAGACACTGAAGCTTTCTTT
CDR3aa: CASSLEGDTEAFF

v_gene: TRBV30
abundance: .
j_gene: TRBJ1-1
d_gene: .
CDR3nt: TGTGCCTGGAGTCGCCGGGGCAGCCATCTTAAACCACCGCGGAACACTGAAGCTTTCTTT
CDR3aa: CAWSRRGSHLKPPRNTEAFF

v_gene: TRBV7-2
abundance: .
j_gene: TRBJ1-2
d_gene: TRBD1
CDR3nt: TGTGCCAGCAGCTCGGGGACAGGGGGATCAAGAAACTATGGCTACACCTTC
CDR3aa: CASSSGTGGSRNYGYTF

v_gene: TRBV5-1
abundance: .
j_gene: TRBJ2-2
d_gene: .
CDR3nt: TGCGCCAGCAGCTTGGGGGGTTCTGGCGGGGAGCTGTTTTTT
CDR3aa: CASSLGGSGGELFF

v_gene: TRBV7-2
abundance: .
j_gene: TRBJ1-5
d_gene: .
CDR3nt: TGTGCCAGCAGCATAAGGGGTGGTAATCAGCCCCAGCATTTT
CDR3aa: CASSIRGGNQPQHF

v_gene: TRBV27
abundance: many
j_gene: TRBJ2-7
d_gene: TRBD2
CDR3nt: TGTGCCAGCAGTTTTAAAGTAGCGGGCCTCTTAGAGCAGTACTTC
CDR3aa: CASSFKVAGLLEQYF

v_gene: TRBV6-6
abundance: .
j_gene: TRBJ2-3
d_gene: .
CDR3nt: TGTGCCAGCAGTTACTCCGGGACAAAAAGCACAGATACGCAGTATTTT
CDR3aa: CASSYSGTKSTDTQYF

v_gene: TRBV11-2
abundance: .
j_gene: TRBJ1-1
d_gene: .
CDR3nt: TGTGCCAGCAGCCCCCCCTCATCGAACACTGAAGCTTTCTTT
CDR3aa: CASSPPSSNTEAFF

v_gene: TRBV27
abundance: .
j_gene: TRBJ2-2
d_gene: .
CDR3nt: TGTGCCAGCAGTTTTCGGACCGGGGAGCTGTTTTTT
CDR3aa: CASSFRTGELFF

v_gene: TRBV9
abundance: .
j_gene: TRBJ2-6
d_gene: .
CDR3nt: TGTGCCAGCAGCGTAGAAACCCCGGCCAACGTCCTGACTTTC
CDR3aa: CASSVETPANVLTF

v_gene: TRBV5-6
abundance: .
j_gene: TRBJ2-5
d_gene: .
CDR3nt: TGTGCCAGCAGTCCGGGGAGCATTGGAGAGACCCAGTACTTC
CDR3aa: CASSPGSIGETQYF

v_gene: TRBV7-2
abundance: .
j_gene: TRBJ2-5
d_gene: TRBD2
CDR3nt: TGTGCCAGCAGCTTTTATGACGGGAGGGGGGAGACCCAGTACTTC
CDR3aa: CASSFYDGRGETQYF

v_gene: TRBV7-6
abundance: .
j_gene: TRBJ2-1
d_gene: .
CDR3nt: TGTGCCAGCAGCCGAAGCGGTAGCTCCTACAATGAGCAGTTCTTC
CDR3aa: CASSRSGSSYNEQFF

v_gene: TRBV27
abundance: .
j_gene: TRBJ2-1
d_gene: .
CDR3nt: TGTGCCAGCAGTTTGGGGTGGGGGTTTAGTCTCAATGAGCAGTTCTTC
CDR3aa: CASSLGWGFSLNEQFF

v_gene: TRBV9
abundance: .
j_gene: TRBJ1-2
d_gene: TRBD1
CDR3nt: TGTGCCAGCAGCGTAGTCTCCGGGACAGGGTATGGCTACACCTTC
CDR3aa: CASSVVSGTGYGYTF

v_gene: TRBV5-6
abundance: medium-sized
j_gene: TRBJ1-2
d_gene: .
CDR3nt: TGTGCCAGCAGCTTGGGCCCGGGTTGGAGTGGCTACACCTTC
CDR3aa: CASSLGPGWSGYTF

v_gene: TRBV28
abundance: .
j_gene: TRBJ2-1
d_gene: .
CDR3nt: TGTGCCAGCAGCCCTTCCCGGGACTACAATGAGCAGTTCTTC
CDR3aa: CASSPSRDYNEQFF

v_gene: TRBV27
abundance: .
j_gene: TRBJ1-3
d_gene: .
CDR3nt: TGTGCCAGCATAAATGTCAGGCCCGGAAACACCATATATTTT
CDR3aa: CASINVRPGNTIYF

v_gene: TRBV10-3
abundance: .
j_gene: TRBJ1-5
d_gene: TRBD1
CDR3nt: TGTGCCATCAGTGACGACGGGACAGCGGACAATCAGCCCCAGCATTTT
CDR3aa: CAISDDGTADNQPQHF

v_gene: TRBV27
abundance: .
j_gene: TRBJ2-4
d_gene: .
CDR3nt: TGTGCCAGCAGTTCCTGGACTGGCGAGGGGAAAGCCAAAAACATTCAGTACTTC
CDR3aa: CASSSWTGEGKAKNIQYF

v_gene: TRBV11-2
abundance: .
j_gene: TRBJ2-1
d_gene: TRBD2
CDR3nt: TGTGCCAGCAGCCAATTAAGCGGGAGGGCCCGTTCCTACAATGAGCAGTTCTTC
CDR3aa: CASSQLSGRARSYNEQFF

v_gene: TRBV19
abundance: .
j_gene: TRBJ2-7
d_gene: .
CDR3nt: TGTGCCAGTAGTATGCCAGGTGCTTACGAGCAGTACTTC
CDR3aa: CASSMPGAYEQYF

v_gene: TRBV20-1
abundance: .
j_gene: TRBJ1-3
d_gene: .
CDR3nt: TGCAGTGCTAGGGGTCCGGTAACCATATATTTT
CDR3aa: CSARGPVTIYF

v_gene: TRBV11-3
abundance: .
j_gene: TRBJ2-5
d_gene: .
CDR3nt: TGTGCCAGCAGCTCCTGGACCCAAGAGACCCAGTACTTC
CDR3aa: CASSSWTQETQYF

v_gene: TRBV5-8
abundance: many
j_gene: TRBJ2-3
d_gene: .
CDR3nt: TGTGCCAGCAGCCCCGGAAGCGGGAGCACAGATACGCAGTATTTT
CDR3aa: CASSPGSGSTDTQYF

v_gene: TRBV19
abundance: .
j_gene: TRBJ2-5
d_gene: .
CDR3nt: TGTGCCAGTAGTATGACTGCCATACCGCAAGAGACCCAGTACTTC
CDR3aa: CASSMTAIPQETQYF

v_gene: TRBV9
abundance: .
j_gene: TRBJ2-1
d_gene: .
CDR3nt: TGTGCCAGCAGCGCCCAAGGGGCCTACAATGAGCAGTTCTTC
CDR3aa: CASSAQGAYNEQFF

v_gene: TRBV6-1
abundance: few
j_gene: TRBJ2-7
d_gene: .
CDR3nt: TGTGCCAGCAGTGTCCAGGGGTACTCCTACGAGCAGTACTTC
CDR3aa: CASSVQGYSYEQYF

v_gene: TRBV29-1
abundance: .
j_gene: TRBJ2-2
d_gene: .
CDR3nt: TGCAGCGCCCCAGAATCGGGCACCGGGGAGCTGTTTTTT
CDR3aa: CSAPESGTGELFF

v_gene: TRBV30
abundance: .
j_gene: TRBJ2-7
d_gene: .
CDR3nt: TGTGCCTGGAGTAGCGGCCCAAATGAGGAGCAGTACTTC
CDR3aa: CAWSSGPNEEQYF

v_gene: TRBV5-4
abundance: .
j_gene: TRBJ2-5
d_gene: .
CDR3nt: TGTGCCAGCAGCTGGGAGGTGCAAGAGACCCAGTACTTC
CDR3aa: CASSWEVQETQYF

v_gene: TRBV12-2
abundance: .
j_gene: TRBJ1-2
d_gene: .
CDR3nt: TGTGCAAGTCGCGACGCGACAGCAACCTCCGGGAGTTTCGCTTTC
CDR3aa: CASRDATATSGSFAF

v_gene: TRBV5-4
abundance: .
j_gene: TRBJ2-3
d_gene: .
CDR3nt: TGTGCCAGCAGCTTGGAGGGCATCGATACGCAGTATTTT
CDR3aa: CASSLEGIDTQYF

v_gene: TRBV6-1
abundance: .
j_gene: TRBJ1-2
d_gene: .
CDR3nt: TGTGCCAGCAGTGGACAGGAAAACTATGGCTACACCTTC
CDR3aa: CASSGQENYGYTF

v_gene: TRBV7-5
abundance: .
j_gene: TRBJ1-5
d_gene: .
CDR3nt: TGTGTCAGAAGCAGCCGAATCGGCGGTCAGCCCCAGCATTTT
CDR3aa: CVRSSRIGGQPQHF

v_gene: TRBV4-1
abundance: .
j_gene: TRBJ2-7
d_gene: .
CDR3nt: TGCGCCAGCAGCCAGGACCCGTCAAGTAGGACCTACGAGCAGTACTTC
CDR3aa: CASSQDPSSRTYEQYF

v_gene: TRBV10-3
abundance: .
j_gene: TRBJ1-1
d_gene: .
CDR3nt: TGTGCCATCAGTGCTTCCCAAACCTGGGGTACTGAAGCTTTCTTT
CDR3aa: CAISASQTWGTEAFF

v_gene: TRBV4-3
abundance: .
j_gene: TRBJ2-2
d_gene: .
CDR3nt: TGCGCCAGCAGCCAAGGACAGTCAGTCGGGGAGCTGTTTTTT
CDR3aa: CASSQGQSVGELFF

v_gene: TRBV7-2
abundance: .
j_gene: TRBJ2-5
d_gene: TRBD1
CDR3nt: TGTGCCAGCAGCCTCGGACAGGGGAGGGGGCAAGAGACCCAGTACTTC
CDR3aa: CASSLGQGRGQETQYF

v_gene: TRBV19
abundance: .
j_gene: TRBJ1-5
d_gene: .
CDR3nt: TGTGCCAGTAGTACCCAGGCGGGGGCGCGGAGCAATCAGCCCCAGCATTTT
CDR3aa: CASSTQAGARSNQPQHF

v_gene: TRBV14
abundance: .
j_gene: TRBJ2-2
d_gene: .
CDR3nt: TGTGCCAGCAGCCAAGATTGGGGGCTGGCCGGGGAGCTGTTTTTT
CDR3aa: CASSQDWGLAGELFF

v_gene: TRBV7-3
abundance: .
j_gene: TRBJ1-4
d_gene: TRBD1
CDR3nt: TGTGCCAGCAGCACCGGGACAGTTAATGAAAAACTGTTTTTT
CDR3aa: CASSTGTVNEKLFF

v_gene: TRBV5-1
abundance: .
j_gene: TRBJ1-4
d_gene: .
CDR3nt: TGCGCCAGCAGCTTGGCCTTAGGGTACAGGTCTAATGAAAAACTGTTTTTT
CDR3aa: CASSLALGYRSNEKLFF